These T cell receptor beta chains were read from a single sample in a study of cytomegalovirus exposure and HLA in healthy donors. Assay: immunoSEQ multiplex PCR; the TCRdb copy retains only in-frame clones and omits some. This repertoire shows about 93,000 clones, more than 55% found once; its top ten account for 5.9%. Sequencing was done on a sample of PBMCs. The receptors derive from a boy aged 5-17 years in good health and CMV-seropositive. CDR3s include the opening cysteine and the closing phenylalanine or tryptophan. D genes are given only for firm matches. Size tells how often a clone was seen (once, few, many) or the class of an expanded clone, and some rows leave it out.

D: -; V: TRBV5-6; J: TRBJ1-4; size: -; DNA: TGTGCCAGCAGCTTATTTTCGGGGGTTCTGGATGAAAAACTGTTTTTT; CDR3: CASSLFSGVLDEKLFF
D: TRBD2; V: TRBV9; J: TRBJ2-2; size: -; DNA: TGTGCCAGCAGCGTTTCACTAGCGGGAACGAACACCGGGGAGCTGTTTTTT; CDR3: CASSVSLAGTNTGELFF
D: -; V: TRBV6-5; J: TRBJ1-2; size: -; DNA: TGTGCCAGCAGTTACAGGGGTGGTGCCTATGGCTACACCTTC; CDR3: CASSYRGGAYGYTF
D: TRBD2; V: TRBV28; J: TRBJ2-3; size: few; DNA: TGTGCCAGCAGGGCTAGCGGGGGGGGAATGCACACAGATACGCAGTATTTT; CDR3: CASRASGGGMHTDTQYF
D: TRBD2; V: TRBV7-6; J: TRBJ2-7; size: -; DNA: TGTGCCAGCAGCTTAGCCGCGCTAGCGGGAGGTTCGTACGAGCAGTACTTC; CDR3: CASSLAALAGGSYEQYF
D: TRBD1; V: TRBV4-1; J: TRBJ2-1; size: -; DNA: TGCGCCAGCAGCCAAGATACGGGACAGAGGTTCTACAATGAGCAGTTCTTC; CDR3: CASSQDTGQRFYNEQFF
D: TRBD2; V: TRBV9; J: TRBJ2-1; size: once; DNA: TGTGCCAGCAGCGTAGACACTAGCGGGAGGATAGGTGAGCAGTTCTTC; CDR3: CASSVDTSGRIGEQFF
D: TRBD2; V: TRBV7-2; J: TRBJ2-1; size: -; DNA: TGTGCCAGCAGCTTATCGACTAGCGGTTCCTACAATGAGCAGTTCTTC; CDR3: CASSLSTSGSYNEQFF
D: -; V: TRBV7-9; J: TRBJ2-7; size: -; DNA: TGTGCCAGCAGCCCCCCCGGGAACTACGAGCAGTACTTC; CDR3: CASSPPGNYEQYF
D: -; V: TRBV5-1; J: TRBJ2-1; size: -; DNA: TGCGCCAGCAGCTTGGGGCTCCTCCCCGGGTGGGGGGACAATGAGCAGTTCTTC; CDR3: CASSLGLLPGWGDNEQFF
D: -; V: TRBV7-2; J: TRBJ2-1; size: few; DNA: TGTGCCAGCAGCCCACCACCGGCCTACAATGAGCAGTTCTTC; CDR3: CASSPPPAYNEQFF
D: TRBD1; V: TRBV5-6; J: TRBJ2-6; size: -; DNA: TGTGCCAGCACCCTGCCAGGGGGTCCTGGGGCCAACGTCCTGACTTTC; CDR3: CASTLPGGPGANVLTF
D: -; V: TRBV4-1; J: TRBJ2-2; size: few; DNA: TGCGCCAGCAGCCAAGTGGGCCGAGAGAACACCGGGGAGCTGTTTTTT; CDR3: CASSQVGRENTGELFF
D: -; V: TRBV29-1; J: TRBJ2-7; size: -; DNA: TGCAGCGCGGGACTGACCTACGAGCAGTACTTC; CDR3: CSAGLTYEQYF
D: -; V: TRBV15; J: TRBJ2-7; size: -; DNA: TGTGCCACCAGCAGCCAGGGAACCTACGAGCAGTACTTC; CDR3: CATSSQGTYEQYF
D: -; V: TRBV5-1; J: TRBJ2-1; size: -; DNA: TGCGCCAGCAGCCTGGAACCGGGAAGCTCCTACAATGAGCAGTTCTTC; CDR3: CASSLEPGSSYNEQFF
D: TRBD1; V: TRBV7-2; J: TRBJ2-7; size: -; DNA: TGTGCCAGCAGCCAGTGGGACAGACTCTTCGAGCAGTACTTC; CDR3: CASSQWDRLFEQYF
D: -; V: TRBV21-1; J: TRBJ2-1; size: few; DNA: TGTGCCAGCAGCAAAACCCCAGCGGGAGCCCCTCATGAGCAGTTCTTC; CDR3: CASSKTPAGAPHEQFF
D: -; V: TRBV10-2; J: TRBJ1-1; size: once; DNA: TGCGCCAGCAGTGAGTCGCGGGGTTGGACTGAAGCTTTCTTT; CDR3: CASSESRGWTEAFF
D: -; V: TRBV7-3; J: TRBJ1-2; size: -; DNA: TGTGCCAGCAGCTCAACCCAAGGGGGTGGCTACACCTTC; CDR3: CASSSTQGGGYTF
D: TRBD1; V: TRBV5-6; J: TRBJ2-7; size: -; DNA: TGTGCCAGCAGCTTGATAACCGGGACAGGGCTCTACGAGCAGTACTTC; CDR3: CASSLITGTGLYEQYF
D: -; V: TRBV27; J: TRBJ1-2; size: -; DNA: TGTGCCAGCAGTGGTGACAGGAACTATGGCTACCCCTTC; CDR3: CASSGDRNYGYPF
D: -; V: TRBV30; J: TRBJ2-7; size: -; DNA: TGTGCCTGGTCGAGGAGCTACGAGCAGTACTTC; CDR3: CAWSRSYEQYF
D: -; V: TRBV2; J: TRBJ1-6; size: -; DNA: TGTGCCAGCACTGACGCCCGGAGGGTAAATTCACCCCTCCACTTT; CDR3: CASTDARRVNSPLHF
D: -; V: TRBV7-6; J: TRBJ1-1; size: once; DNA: TGTGCCAGCAGCTTAAAAGAGGTCGGCACTGAAGCTTTCTTT; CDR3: CASSLKEVGTEAFF
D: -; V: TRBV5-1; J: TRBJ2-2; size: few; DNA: TGCGCCAGCAGCTTGGGCGAACAGGGAACCGGGGAGCTGTTTTTT; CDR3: CASSLGEQGTGELFF
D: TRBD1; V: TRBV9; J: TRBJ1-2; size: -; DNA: TGTGCCAGCAGCGTAGCGGCCAGGGGGCAAGGCTACACCTTC; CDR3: CASSVAARGQGYTF
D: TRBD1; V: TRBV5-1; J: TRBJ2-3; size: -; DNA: TGCGCCAGCAGCTTGAGACAGGGTATATGGACAGATACGCAGTATTTT; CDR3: CASSLRQGIWTDTQYF
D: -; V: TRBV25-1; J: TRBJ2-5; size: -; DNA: TGTGCCAGCAGTGAAGGGCCTGCTTGGGAGACCCAGTACTTC; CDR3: CASSEGPAWETQYF
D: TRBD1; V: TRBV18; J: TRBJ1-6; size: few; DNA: TGTGCCAGCTCACCATCGACAGGGGGCGGCTATAATTCACCCCTCCACTTT; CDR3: CASSPSTGGGYNSPLHF
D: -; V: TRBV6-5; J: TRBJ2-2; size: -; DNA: TGTGCCAGCAGTTACTCGAGTGGCGGGGAGCTGTTTTTT; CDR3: CASSYSSGGELFF
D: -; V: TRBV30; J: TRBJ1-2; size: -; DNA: TGTGCCTGGAGGGGCTCTTACTATGGCTACACCTTC; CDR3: CAWRGSYYGYTF
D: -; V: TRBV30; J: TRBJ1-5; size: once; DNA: TGTGCCTGGAGTGGGGGCAGAGAAAATCAGCCCCAGCATTTT; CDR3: CAWSGGRENQPQHF
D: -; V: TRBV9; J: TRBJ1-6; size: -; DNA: TGTGCCAGCAGCGGGACGGACAGAGCCAATTCACCCCTCCACTTT; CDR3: CASSGTDRANSPLHF
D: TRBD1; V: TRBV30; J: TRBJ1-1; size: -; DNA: TGTGCCTGGAGTGTAGGAGGGACAGTCGCTGAAGCTTTCTTT; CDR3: CAWSVGGTVAEAFF
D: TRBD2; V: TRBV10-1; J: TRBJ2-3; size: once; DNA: TGCGCCAGCCGTAGCGGGAGGGCAAAGGATACGCAGTATTTT; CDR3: CASRSGRAKDTQYF